The text below deals with one T cell receptor beta chain. The V gene's germline CDR1 is SNHLY and CDR2 FYNNEI. The CDR3 consists of 13 residues. These data originate in a study of T cells expressing NK-cell markers. For each CDR3 protein, TCRdb gives one entry from its re-call of the 5' RACE reads, without DNA. This sample's table has about 260,000 distinct CDR3 sequences. The V call is TRBV2, the J call TRBJ1-1. Sequencing input: blood T cells: a sorted CD56 or NKG2C T cell subset, CD4+ or CD8+ T cells, or bulk PBMC T cells (not recorded which). The clonotype was recovered from a man younger than 35 in good health. The chain's CDR3 is CASILEVNTEAFF. Combining the CDR3 with reference TRBV2 and TRBJ1-1 gives the whole variable domain EPEVTQTPSHQVTQMGQEVILRCVPISNHLYFYWYRQILGQKVEFLVSFYNNEISEKSEIFDDQFSVERPDGSNFTLKIRSTKLEDSAMYFCASILEVNTEAFFGQGTRLTVV.